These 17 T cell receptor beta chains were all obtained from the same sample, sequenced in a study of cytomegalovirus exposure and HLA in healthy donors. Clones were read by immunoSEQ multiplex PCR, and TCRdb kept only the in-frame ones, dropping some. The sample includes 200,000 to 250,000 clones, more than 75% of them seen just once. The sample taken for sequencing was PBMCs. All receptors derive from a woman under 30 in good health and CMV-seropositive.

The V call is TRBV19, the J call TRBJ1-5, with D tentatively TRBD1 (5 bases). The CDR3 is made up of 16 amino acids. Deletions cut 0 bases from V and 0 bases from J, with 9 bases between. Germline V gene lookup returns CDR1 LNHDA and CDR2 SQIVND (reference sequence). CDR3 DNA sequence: TGTGCCAGTAGTATAGATCAAGGGGATAGCAATCAGCCCCAGCATTTT. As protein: CASSIDQGDSNQPQHF.

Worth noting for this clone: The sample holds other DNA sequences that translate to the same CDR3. The CDR3 nucleotides read TGTGCCAGCAGCCCGGGAAACACTGAAGCTTTCTTT. Protein product: CASSPGNTEAFF. The chain is built from TRBV9 and TRBJ1-1; no clear D gene. Trimming shortened V by 4 bases and J by 2 bases, and 6 bases separated the two germline ends. This CDR3 spans 12 amino acids. Germline CDR1 is SGDLS and CDR2 is YYNGEE.

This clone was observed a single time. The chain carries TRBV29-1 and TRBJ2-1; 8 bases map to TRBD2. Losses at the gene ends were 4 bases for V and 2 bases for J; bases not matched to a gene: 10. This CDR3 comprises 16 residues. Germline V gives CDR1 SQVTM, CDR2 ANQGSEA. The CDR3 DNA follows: TGCAGCGTTGTTGGGTGGGCCGGGAGGGCCTACAATGAGCAGTTCTTC. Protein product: CSVVGWAGRAYNEQFF.

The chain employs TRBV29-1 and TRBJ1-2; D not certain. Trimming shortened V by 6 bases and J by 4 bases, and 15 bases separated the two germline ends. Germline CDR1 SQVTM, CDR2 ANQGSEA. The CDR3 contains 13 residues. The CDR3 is CSVIAPLSYGYTF. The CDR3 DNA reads TGCAGCGTGATTGCCCCCTTGAGCTATGGCTACACCTTC.

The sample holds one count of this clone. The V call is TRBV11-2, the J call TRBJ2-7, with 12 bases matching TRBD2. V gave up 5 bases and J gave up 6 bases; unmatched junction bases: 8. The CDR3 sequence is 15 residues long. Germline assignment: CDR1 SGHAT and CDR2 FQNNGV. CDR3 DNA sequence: TGTGCCAGCAGCCCGACACTAGCGGGAGGATCCGAGCAGTACTTC. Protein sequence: CASSPTLAGGSEQYF.

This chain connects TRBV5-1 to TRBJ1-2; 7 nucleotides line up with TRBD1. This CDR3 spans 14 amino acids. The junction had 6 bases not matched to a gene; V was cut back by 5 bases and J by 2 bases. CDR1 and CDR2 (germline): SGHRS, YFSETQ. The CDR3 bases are TGCGCCAGCAGACCGCAGGACAGGAACTATGGCTACACCTTC. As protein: CASRPQDRNYGYTF.

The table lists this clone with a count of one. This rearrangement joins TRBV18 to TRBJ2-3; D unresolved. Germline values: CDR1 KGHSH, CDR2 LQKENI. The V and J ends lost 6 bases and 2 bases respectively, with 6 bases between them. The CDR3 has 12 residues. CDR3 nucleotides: TGTGCCAGCTCTCCTTTCACAGATACGCAGTATTTT. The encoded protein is CASSPFTDTQYF.

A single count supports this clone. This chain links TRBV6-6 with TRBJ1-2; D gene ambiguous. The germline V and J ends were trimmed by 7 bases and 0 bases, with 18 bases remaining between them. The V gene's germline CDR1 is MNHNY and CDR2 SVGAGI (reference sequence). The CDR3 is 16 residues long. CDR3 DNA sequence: TGTGCCAGCACCTCCGGGTTGATAGACCCTAACTATGGCTACACCTTC. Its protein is CASTSGLIDPNYGYTF.

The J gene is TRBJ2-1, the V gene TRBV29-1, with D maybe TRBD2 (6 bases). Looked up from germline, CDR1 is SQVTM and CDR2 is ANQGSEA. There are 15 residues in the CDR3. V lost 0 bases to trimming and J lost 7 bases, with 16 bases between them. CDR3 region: CSVEDLRGRGNEQFF. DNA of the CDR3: TGCAGCGTTGAAGATCTCCGGGGGAGAGGAAATGAGCAGTTCTTC.

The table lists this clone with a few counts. CDR3 loop: CASSTTGILGGYTF. The DNA for the CDR3 is TGCGCCAGCAGTACTACAGGGATATTGGGTGGCTACACCTTC. The chain carries TRBV4-1 and TRBJ1-2; tentative D call: TRBD1 (6 bases). Trimming shortened V by 6 bases and J by 7 bases, and 18 bases separated the two germline ends. The germline CDR1 and CDR2 sequences are MGHRA and YSYEKL. The CDR3 totals 14 residues.

CDR3 protein: CASSITGGQNTEAFF. The DNA of the CDR3 is TGTGCCAGCAGTATAACAGGGGGTCAAAACACTGAAGCTTTCTTT. The chain combines TRBV28 with TRBJ1-1; 8 positions match TRBD1. The ends lost 5 bases at V and 2 bases at J; junction bases unmatched: 7. The CDR3 loop spans 15 amino acids. Germline assignment: CDR1 MDHEN and CDR2 SYDVKM.

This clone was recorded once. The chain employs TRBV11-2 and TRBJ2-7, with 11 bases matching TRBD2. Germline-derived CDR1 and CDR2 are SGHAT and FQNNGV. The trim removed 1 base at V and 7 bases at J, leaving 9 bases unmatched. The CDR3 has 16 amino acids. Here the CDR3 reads CASSLVGLAGGREQYF. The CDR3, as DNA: TGTGCCAGCAGCTTAGTTGGGCTAGCGGGAGGAAGGGAGCAGTACTTC.

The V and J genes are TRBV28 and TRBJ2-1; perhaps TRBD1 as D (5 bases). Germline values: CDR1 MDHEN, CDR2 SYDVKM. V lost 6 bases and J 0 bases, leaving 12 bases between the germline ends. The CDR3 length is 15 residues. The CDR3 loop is CASRTGLSSYNEQFF. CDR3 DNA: TGTGCCAGCAGAACAGGTTTAAGCTCCTACAATGAGCAGTTCTTC.

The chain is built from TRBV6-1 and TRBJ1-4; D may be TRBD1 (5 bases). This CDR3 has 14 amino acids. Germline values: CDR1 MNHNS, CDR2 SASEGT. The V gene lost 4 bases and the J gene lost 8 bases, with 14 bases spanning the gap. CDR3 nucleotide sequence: TGTGCCAGCAGTGTAGGGGCGAGACGAGAAAAACTGTTTTTT. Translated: CASSVGARREKLFF.

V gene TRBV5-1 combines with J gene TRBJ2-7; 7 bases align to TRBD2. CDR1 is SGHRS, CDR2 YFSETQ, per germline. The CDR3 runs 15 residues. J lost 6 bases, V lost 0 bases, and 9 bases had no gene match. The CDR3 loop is CASSLGPGGIPEQYF. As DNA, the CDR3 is TGCGCCAGCAGCTTGGGCCCGGGGGGTATTCCCGAGCAGTACTTC.

The CDR3 coding sequence is TGTGCCAGCAGTGAATTTGGGGGCATCCAAGAGACCCAGTACTTC. Its translation is CASSEFGGIQETQYF. The J gene is TRBJ2-5, the V gene TRBV25-1, with D possibly matching TRBD1 (6 bases). V was pared by 1 base and J by 1 base, with 10 bases between. This CDR3 contains 15 residues. Germline CDR1 MGHDK, CDR2 SYGVNS.

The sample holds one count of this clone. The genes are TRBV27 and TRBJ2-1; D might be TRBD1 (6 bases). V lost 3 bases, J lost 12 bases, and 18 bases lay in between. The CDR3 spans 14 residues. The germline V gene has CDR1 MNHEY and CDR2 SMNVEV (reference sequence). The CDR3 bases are TGTGCCAGCAGTTTCCTGGACAGACCCAAAGGGCAGTTCTTC. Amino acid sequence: CASSFLDRPKGQFF.